This TCR beta chain was retrieved from a study of long-term antiretroviral therapy in people with HIV. Study outcomes and limitations: Transplant-donor-level diversity was not reached after ART, though diversity increased. Pre-ART expanded clones dominated the repertoire at every time point.

The CDR3 extends over 14 amino acids. In germline, CDR1 is SGHAT, CDR2 FQNNGV. V lost 4 bases and J 5 bases, leaving 14 bases between the germline ends. Running of the v3.0 immunoSEQ assay took place at survey level. Clones were sequenced by immunoSEQ multiplex PCR, and TCRdb holds only the in-frame ones, with some missing. The sample shows around 13,000 clones, roughly four fifths of them seen only once. Only one count was recorded for this clone. The target antigen is unknown. Per donor, at least one pre-ART and at least two post-ART PBMC samples were obtained. The chain couples TRBV11-2 to TRBJ1-2; D may be TRBD1 (6 bases). Here the sequenced sample was unsorted PBMCs, taken 0.5 years before starting antiretroviral therapy. This TCR derives from a woman aged 40-49 years with HIV. The chain's CDR3 is CASSSGQTSYGYTF. Here the CDR3 DNA reads TGTGCCAGCAGCTCTGGACAGACCTCTTATGGCTACACCTTC.